Each of the 28 T cell receptor beta chains below was sequenced from the same sample in a study of blood T cells in healthy people across ages. For the second PCR, which ran for about 7 to 11 cycles, a sample-barcoded 5' primer and a J-beta primer mix were used. TCRdb re-called the 5' RACE reads with MiXCR, one entry per CDR3 protein. The repertoire holds approximately 820,000 distinct CDR3 sequences, with around two fifths as singletons. Sequences were obtained from blood. The receptors were gathered from a man in his sixties in good health.

This clonotype was seen a handful of times. The chain couples TRBV6-2 or TRBV6-3 to TRBJ2-1; either TRBD1 or TRBD2 may fit D (5 bases each). CDR1 is MNHEY, CDR2 SVGEGT, per germline. Trimming left V 6 bases short and J 7 bases short, with 22 bases between. The CDR3 covers 16 residues. The CDR3 reads CASSGTGTLLRNEQFF. The CDR3 bases are TGTGCCAGCAGCGGTACCGGGACCCTTTTGAGGAATGAGCAGTTCTTC.

V usage is TRBV6-2 or TRBV6-3 and J usage is TRBJ2-3, with a weak D call TRBD2 (6 bases). Germline CDR1 is MNHEY and CDR2 is SVGEGT. Trimming stripped 2 bases from V and 2 bases from J, with 11 bases between. CDR3 length equals 15 residues. CDR3 loop: CASSYAWTNTDTQYF. Here the CDR3 DNA reads TGTGCCAGCAGTTACGCGTGGACTAACACAGATACGCAGTATTTT.

The chain recombines TRBV20-1 with TRBJ2-7; unclear D gene. The CDR3 covers 15 residues. Trimming shortened V by 5 bases and J by 0 bases, and 17 bases separated the two germline ends. Per the germline V gene, CDR1 is DFQATT and CDR2 is SNEGSKA (reference sequence). CDR3 amino acids: CSAHRVPDSSYEQYF. CDR3 bases: TGCAGTGCTCACCGGGTTCCAGATAGCTCCTACGAGCAGTACTTC.

This clonotype turned up a few times. The CDR3 bases are TGCAGTGCTAGTTACAGGGGGCTGGAGACCCAGTACTTC. Translated, it gives CSASYRGLETQYF. The chain joins TRBV20-1 to TRBJ2-5, with 9 positions matching TRBD1. CDR3 length equals 13 residues. V was pared by 3 bases and J by 5 bases, with 4 bases of the junction left unmatched. In germline, CDR1 is DFQATT, CDR2 SNEGSKA (reference sequence).

This chain's CDR3 is CSAAPPGGIKETQYF. The CDR3 DNA reads as TGCAGTGCAGCCCCTCCGGGGGGCATAAAAGAGACCCAGTACTTC. V usage is TRBV20-1 and J usage is TRBJ2-7; D is possibly TRBD2 (7 bases). Judging by the DNA end, TRBJ2-5 fits better; the J call may be wrong. The CDR3 loop spans 15 amino acids. Germline CDR1 reads DFQATT; CDR2 reads SNEGSKA (reference sequence).

This chain joins TRBV3-1 and TRBJ2-7; no reliable D call. Per germline, CDR1 LGHDT and CDR2 YNNKEL (reference sequence). The CDR3 runs 13 residues. The V and J ends lost 4 bases and 6 bases respectively, with 13 bases between them. The CDR3 loop is CASSPQDGSEQYF. Here the CDR3 DNA reads TGTGCCAGCAGCCCCCAGGACGGCTCCGAGCAGTACTTC.

This clonotype has more than one count but fewer than ten. This chain joins TRBV21-1 and TRBJ1-6. TRBV21-1 is a documented pseudogene. CDR3 size: 13 residues. The CDR3 spells CASSKVGAAPLHF. The DNA of the CDR3 is TGTGCCAGCAGCAAAGTCGGTGCTGCACCCCTCCACTTT.

The rearrangement links TRBV14 to TRBJ1-1, with a weak D call TRBD1 (6 bases). The V end lost 2 bases, the J end lost 5 bases, and 15 bases lay between the germline ends. The CDR3 contains 15 residues. From germline, CDR1 is SGHDN and CDR2 FVKESK. The CDR3 protein is CASSQLRGGRTEAFF. In DNA form, the CDR3 reads TGTGCCAGCAGCCAACTGAGAGGGGGGCGGACTGAAGCTTTCTTT.

This clonotype was detected many times. The chain uses TRBV12-3 or TRBV12-4 and TRBJ2-5; 7 bases map to TRBD1. The J segment lost 5 bases and the V segment lost 6 bases, leaving 12 bases of the junction unmatched. This CDR3 is built from 15 residues. In nucleotides, the CDR3 is TGTGCCAGCAGCCCGACTGGGGGACAGTGGGAGACCCAGTACTTC. It is translated as CASSPTGGQWETQYF.

This clonotype was seen at least ten times. The chain uses TRBV20-1 and TRBJ1-1, with 8 bases identical to TRBD1. There are 13 residues in the CDR3. Germline-derived CDR1 and CDR2 are DFQATT and SNEGSKA (reference sequence). After removal of 6 bases from V and 10 bases from J, the junction contained 13 bases not matched to a gene. Here the CDR3 DNA reads TGCAGTGCCACAGACGGACAGGGTAGGGGAGCTTTCTTT. Its protein product is CSATDGQGRGAFF.

J is TRBJ2-3 and V is TRBV4-3, with unresolved D. CDR1 LGHNA and CDR2 YSLEER come from the germline V gene. V lost 2 bases, J lost 5 bases, and 5 bases lay in between. This CDR3 is built from 12 residues. The CDR3 protein is CASSQRGDTQYF. The CDR3 DNA is TGCGCCAGCAGCCAAAGAGGAGATACGCAGTATTTT.

This clonotype was observed a handful of times. The V and J genes are TRBV15 and TRBJ2-1, with 7 bases matching TRBD1. Unmatched junction bases numbered 6, after V lost 7 bases and J lost 6 bases. Germline V CDR1 and CDR2: LNHNV, YYDKDF (reference sequence). The CDR3 loop spans 13 amino acids. CDR3 sequence: CATTGTELNEQFF. The CDR3 nucleotides read TGTGCCACCACCGGGACAGAGCTCAATGAGCAGTTCTTC.

CDR3 nucleotide sequence: TGTGCCAGCAGCTTGAAGGGACAGTTGTACCAAGAGACCCAGTACTTC. It specifies CASSLKGQLYQETQYF. This chain uses TRBV5-6 with TRBJ2-5; TRBD1 agrees at 7 bases. Unmatched junction bases numbered 6, after V lost 1 base and J lost 0 bases. The CDR3 loop spans 16 amino acids. Germline values: CDR1 SGHDT, CDR2 YYEEEE.

The chain employs TRBV20-1 and TRBJ2-7; the match to TRBD1 covers 11 bases. Germline values: CDR1 DFQATT, CDR2 SNEGSKA (reference sequence). The CDR3 is 11 amino acids. The CDR3 nucleotides are TGCAGGGGACAGGGGGCCTACGAGCAGTACTTC. Its translation: CRGQGAYEQYF.

The gene calls are TRBV4-1 and TRBJ2-1; no clear D gene. The CDR3 totals 16 residues. Per the germline V gene, CDR1 is MGHRA and CDR2 is YSYEKL. Trimming shortened V by 2 bases and J by 2 bases, and 13 bases separated the two germline ends. The CDR3 DNA reads as TGCGCCAGCAGCCAACCAAACAGAATACCCTACAATGAGCAGTTCTTC. Protein sequence: CASSQPNRIPYNEQFF.

This sequence joins TRBV3-1 and TRBJ2-2, with 8 bases lining up with TRBD2. Trimming at V came to 4 bases and at J to 4 bases, leaving 5 bases not matched to a gene. Germline V gives CDR1 LGHDT, CDR2 YNNKEL (reference sequence). The CDR3 sequence is 15 residues long. The CDR3 DNA reads TGTGCCAGCAGCCGTACTAGCGGCCCCACCGGGGAGCTGTTTTTT. It is translated as CASSRTSGPTGELFF.

This chain links TRBV5-6 with TRBJ2-1; 7 positions agree with TRBD2. Germline values: CDR1 SGHDT, CDR2 YYEEEE. V lost 0 bases to trimming and J lost 3 bases; unmatched junction nucleotides: 3. CDR3 size: 15 residues. CDR3 region: CASSLGEGSYNEQFF. CDR3 sequence (DNA): TGTGCCAGCAGCTTGGGGGAGGGTAGCTACAATGAGCAGTTCTTC.

This clonotype was seen only a few times. The chain links TRBV4-1 to TRBJ1-4; D possibly corresponds to TRBD1 (6 bases). Deletions cut 8 bases from V and 8 bases from J, with 21 bases between. The CDR3 has 15 residues. Germline V gene data show CDR1 as MGHRA and CDR2 as YSYEKL. The CDR3 loop is CASGGHSGAGEKLFF. The DNA of the CDR3 is TGCGCCAGCGGCGGACACTCGGGGGCAGGGGAAAAACTGTTTTTT.

Concerning this clonotype: A read error may produce the germline difference seen at one junction end. The chain has TRBV6-5 and TRBJ2-5; 7 bases line up with TRBD2. The CDR3 totals 15 residues. CDR1 and CDR2 from the germline V gene are MNHEY and SVGAGI. The DNA for the CDR3 is TGTGCCGGCAGAGACCGGGACTACAAACAAGAGACCCAGTACTTC. This gives the protein CAGRDRDYKQETQYF.

The chain links TRBV7-2 to TRBJ2-3, with 13 bases that match TRBD2. Unmatched junction bases numbered 9, after V lost 5 bases and J lost 4 bases. CDR3 length: 17 residues. Germline V gives CDR1 SGHTA, CDR2 FQGNSA. The DNA for the CDR3 is TGTGCCAGCAGCGCGATACTAGCGGGGGGGCCCGCAGATACGCAGTATTTT. It translates to CASSAILAGGPADTQYF.

V and J are TRBV20-1 and TRBJ1-1; TRBD1 agrees at 10 bases. With 2 bases clipped from V and 3 bases from J, the junction kept 6 bases outside the gene matches. The CDR3 spans 15 residues. Germline V gives CDR1 DFQATT, CDR2 SNEGSKA (reference sequence). The CDR3 coding sequence is TGCAGTGCTAGACCCCTCGGGACAGGGGACACTGAAGCTTTCTTT. It yields the protein CSARPLGTGDTEAFF.

This clonotype was seen at least ten times. The chain combines TRBV12-3 or TRBV12-4 with TRBJ1-5; TRBD1 matches 8 bases. CDR3 length equals 13 residues. V lost 6 bases, J lost 4 bases, and 2 bases stayed unmatched. CDR3 DNA: TGTGCCAGCAGCGGGACAGGAAATCAGCCCCAGCATTTT. Its protein is CASSGTGNQPQHF.

The chain joins TRBV3-1 to TRBJ1-2; D is uncertain. In germline, CDR1 is LGHDT, CDR2 YNNKEL (reference sequence). CDR3 length: 15 amino acids. The V end lost 0 bases, the J end lost 8 bases, and 16 bases lay between the germline ends. DNA of the CDR3: TGTGCCAGCAGCCAAGATGTTTGGGTCCCGGGCGGCTACACCTTC. Residues: CASSQDVWVPGGYTF.

The J gene is TRBJ1-2, the V gene TRBV6-2 or TRBV6-3; D might be TRBD1 (5 bases). The CDR3 covers 14 residues. Germline values: CDR1 MNHEY, CDR2 SVGEGT. Trimming took off 0 bases at V and 3 bases at J, with 8 bases between the two ends. The CDR3 region has the DNA TGTGCCAGCAGTTACTCAGGACACGACTATGGCTACACCTTC. Translating it yields CASSYSGHDYGYTF.

This sequence joins TRBV7-2 and TRBJ2-5; D uncertain. Judging by the DNA end, TRBJ2-1 fits better; the J call may be wrong. Germline loops: CDR1 SGHTA, CDR2 FQGNSA. This CDR3 comprises 17 residues. CDR3 bases: TGTGCCAGCAGCTTAATTCCCCCAACATCTAGGCAAGAGACCCAGTTCTTC. It is translated as CASSLIPPTSRQETQFF.

The chain links TRBV20-1 to TRBJ1-5; perhaps TRBD1 as D (5 bases). V dropped 3 bases and J dropped 0 bases, with 9 bases sitting between them. Per the germline V gene, CDR1 is DFQATT and CDR2 is SNEGSKA (reference sequence). The CDR3 loop spans 14 amino acids. The CDR3: CSASQGPSNQPQHF. DNA of the CDR3: TGCAGTGCTAGTCAGGGCCCTAGCAATCAGCCCCAGCATTTT.

This rearrangement joins TRBV10-3 to TRBJ2-3; D gene ambiguous. The CDR3 sequence is 11 residues long. The germline V gene encodes CDR1 ENHRY and CDR2 SYGVKD. Trimming left V 8 bases short and J 6 bases short, with 9 bases between. The CDR3 sequence: CAIGSLDTQYF. As DNA, the CDR3 is TGTGCCATCGGCTCCCTCGATACGCAGTATTTT.

The genes are TRBV2 and TRBJ1-6; 8 positions match TRBD1. The germline V gene has CDR1 SNHLY and CDR2 FYNNEI. V was clipped by 7 bases and J by 8 bases; unmatched bases: 13. This CDR3 has 16 amino acids. In DNA, the CDR3 is TGTGCCAGCAACTTCCCCCGGGACAGGCGTGATTCACCCCTCCACTTT. It translates to CASNFPRDRRDSPLHF.